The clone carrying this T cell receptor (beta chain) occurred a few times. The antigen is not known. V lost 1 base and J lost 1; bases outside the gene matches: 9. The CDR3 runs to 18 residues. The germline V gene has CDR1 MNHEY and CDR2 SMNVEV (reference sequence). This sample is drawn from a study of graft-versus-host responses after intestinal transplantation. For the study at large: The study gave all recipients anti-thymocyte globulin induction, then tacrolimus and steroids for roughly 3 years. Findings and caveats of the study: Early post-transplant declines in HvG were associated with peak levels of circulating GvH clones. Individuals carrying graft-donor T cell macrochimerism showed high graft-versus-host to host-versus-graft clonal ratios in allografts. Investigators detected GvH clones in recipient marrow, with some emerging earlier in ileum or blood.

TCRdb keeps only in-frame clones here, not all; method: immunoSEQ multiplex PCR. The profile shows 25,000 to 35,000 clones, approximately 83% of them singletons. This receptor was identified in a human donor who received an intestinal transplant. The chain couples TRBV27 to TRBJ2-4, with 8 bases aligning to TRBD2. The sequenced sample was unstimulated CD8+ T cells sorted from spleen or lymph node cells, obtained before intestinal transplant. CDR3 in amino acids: CASSLWGGERGAKNIQYF. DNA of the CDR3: TGTGCCAGCAGTTTATGGGGCGGGGAGCGGGGGGCCAAAAACATTCAGTACTTC.